This T cell receptor (beta chain) was identified in a study of T cell responses to AZD1222 COVID-19 vaccine. Overall study findings and caveats: The study found Spike-specific TCR breadth and depth rose after two AZD1222 doses. Repertoire sampling was restricted to post-peak T cell response timepoints.

Regarding this clone: The antigen is unknown.

The method was immunoSEQ multiplex PCR; TCRdb's version includes in-frame clones alone and lacks a portion of them. In the table there are around 130,000 clones, less than 95% of which are singletons. The sequencing here drew on peripheral blood, taken 28 days after the second dose of the MenACWY control vaccine. The TCR was taken from an adult who received the MenACWY meningococcal vaccine as a control.

The CDR3: CASSQNTGELFF. In DNA form, the CDR3 reads TGCGCCAGCAGCCAAAACACCGGGGAGCTGTTTTTT. The genes are TRBV10-1 and TRBJ2-2; no clear D gene. Germline V gene data show CDR1 as WNHNN and CDR2 as SYGVQD (reference sequence). The CDR3 is made up of 12 amino acids. V was trimmed by 6 bases and J by 2 bases, leaving 4 bases between them.